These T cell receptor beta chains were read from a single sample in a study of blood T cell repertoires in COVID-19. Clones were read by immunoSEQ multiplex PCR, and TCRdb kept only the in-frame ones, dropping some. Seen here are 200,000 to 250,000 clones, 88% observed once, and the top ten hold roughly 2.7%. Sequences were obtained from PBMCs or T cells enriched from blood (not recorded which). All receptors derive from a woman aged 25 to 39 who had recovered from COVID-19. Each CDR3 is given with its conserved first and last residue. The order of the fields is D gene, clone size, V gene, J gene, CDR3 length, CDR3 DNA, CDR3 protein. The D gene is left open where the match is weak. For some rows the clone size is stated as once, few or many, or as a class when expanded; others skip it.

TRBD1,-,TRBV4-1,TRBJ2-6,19,TGCGCCAGCAGCCAAGGTGGGGGCAGGGGGCGGAGTGGGGCCAACGTCCTGACTTTC,CASSQGGGRGRSGANVLTF
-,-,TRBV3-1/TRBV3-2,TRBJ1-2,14,TGTGCCAGCAGCCCCCAACCGACAAACTATGGCTACACCTTC,CASSPQPTNYGYTF
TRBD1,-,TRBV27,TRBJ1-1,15,TGTGCCAGCAGCCGTGCCGGGACAGAGAACACTGAAGCTTTCTTT,CASSRAGTENTEAFF
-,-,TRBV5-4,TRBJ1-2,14,TGTGCCAGCCAGGGGCCAGCTTCCCTCTATGGCTACACCTTC,CASQGPASLYGYTF
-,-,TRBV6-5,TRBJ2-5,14,TGTGCCAGCAAAACCTTTAAAAGGCGGGAGACCCAGTACTTC,CASKTFKRRETQYF
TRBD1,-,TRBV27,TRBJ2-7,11,TGTGCCAGCGGCAGGGGGTACGAGCAGTACTTC,CASGRGYEQYF
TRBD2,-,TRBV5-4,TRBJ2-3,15,TGTGCCAGCAGCCGCGGGACTAGCGGCACAGATACGCAGTATTTT,CASSRGTSGTDTQYF
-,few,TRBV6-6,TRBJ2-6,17,TGTGCCAGCAGTCCCACGGCGGGGGCCTCTGGGGCCAACGTCCTGACTTTC,CASSPTAGASGANVLTF
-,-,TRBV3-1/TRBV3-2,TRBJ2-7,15,TGTGCCAGCAGCCAAGGACGCGGGAACTCCTACGAGCAGTACTTC,CASSQGRGNSYEQYF
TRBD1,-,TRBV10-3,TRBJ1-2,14,TGTGCCATCAGTGGGGGACAGGAATCAACCGGCTACACCTTC,CAISGGQESTGYTF
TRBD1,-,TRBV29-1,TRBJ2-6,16,TGCAGCGTGGGCGAGGGGGCTGTCTCTGGGGCCAACGTCCTGACTTTC,CSVGEGAVSGANVLTF
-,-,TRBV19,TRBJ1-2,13,TGTGCCAGTAGTCCCCAGGGATTTGGCGGCTACACCTTC,CASSPQGFGGYTF
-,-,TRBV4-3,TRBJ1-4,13,TGCGCCAGCAGCCAGGGAGTTAATGAAAAACTGTTTTTT,CASSQGVNEKLFF
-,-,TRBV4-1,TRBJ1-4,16,TGCGCCAGCAGCCAGTTATCGGTTTTTAATAATGAAAAACTGTTTTTT,CASSQLSVFNNEKLFF
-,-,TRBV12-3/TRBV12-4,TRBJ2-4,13,TGTGCCAGCAGTTTCGTCCTTTCGGACATTCAGTACTTC,CASSFVLSDIQYF
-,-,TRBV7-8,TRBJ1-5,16,TGTGCCAGCAGCTTAGGGTATGGTAGGAGGCATCAGCCCCAGCATTTT,CASSLGYGRRHQPQHF
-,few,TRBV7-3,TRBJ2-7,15,TGTGCCAGCAGCTTATTCGGTCCCACAGGCGGCGAGCAGTACTTC,CASSLFGPTGGEQYF
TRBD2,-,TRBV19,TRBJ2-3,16,TGTGCCAGTAGTATAGTGGGCGGGAGTAGCACAGATACGCAGTATTTT,CASSIVGGSSTDTQYF
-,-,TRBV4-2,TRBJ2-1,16,TGTGCCAGCAGCCAAGCTGGACAGGGAGGGTACAATGAGCAGTTCTTC,CASSQAGQGGYNEQFF
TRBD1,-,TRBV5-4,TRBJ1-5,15,TGTGCCAGCAGCCCCGGGACAGGGGACAATCAGCCCCAGCATTTT,CASSPGTGDNQPQHF
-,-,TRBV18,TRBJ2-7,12,TGTGCCAGCTCCCCCGTTCGAGACGAGCAGTACTTC,CASSPVRDEQYF
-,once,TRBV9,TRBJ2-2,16,TGTGCCAGCAGCTCAAGGGGAGGCGGGCACACCGGGGAGCTGTTTTTT,CASSSRGGGHTGELFF
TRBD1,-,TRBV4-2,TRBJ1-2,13,TGTGCCAGCAGCCACTGGACAGGGAACGGCTACACCTTC,CASSHWTGNGYTF
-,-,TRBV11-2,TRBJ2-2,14,TGTGCCAGCAGCTTAGGGCCCTCATCCGGGGAGCTGTTTTTT,CASSLGPSSGELFF
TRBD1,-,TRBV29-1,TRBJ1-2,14,TGCAGCGTTGATGAAGACAGGGGTAACTATGGCTACACCTTC,CSVDEDRGNYGYTF
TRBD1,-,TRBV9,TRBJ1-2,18,TGTGCCAGCAGCGTAGCCTGGCAGGGGGGTTCCTGGAACTATGGCTACACCTTC,CASSVAWQGGSWNYGYTF
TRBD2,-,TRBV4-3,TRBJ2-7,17,TGCGCCAGCAGCCAAGAAGGGCGGCTAGCGGGATTCTACGAGCAGTACTTC,CASSQEGRLAGFYEQYF
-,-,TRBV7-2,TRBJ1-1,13,TGTGCCAGCAGCTTAGGAGGGATTGGTGAAGCTTTCTTT,CASSLGGIGEAFF
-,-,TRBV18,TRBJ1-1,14,TGTGCCAGCTCACCGGGACACCTGAACACTGAAGCTTTCTTT,CASSPGHLNTEAFF
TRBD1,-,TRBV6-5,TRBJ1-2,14,TGTGCCAGCAGTTATAGGGGACAGGTTGTTGGCTACACCTTC,CASSYRGQVVGYTF
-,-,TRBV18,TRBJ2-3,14,TGTGCCAGCTCACCATACTTGGAGACAGATACGCAGTATTTT,CASSPYLETDTQYF
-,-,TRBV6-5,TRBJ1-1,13,TGTGCCAGCAGTTACAAAGGAGACACTGAAGCTTTCTTT,CASSYKGDTEAFF
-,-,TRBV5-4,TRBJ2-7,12,TGTGCCAGCAGTCTAGAGACCTACGAGCAGTACTTC,CASSLETYEQYF
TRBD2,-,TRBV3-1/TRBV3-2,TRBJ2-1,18,TGTGCCAGCAGCCGAACCGGGACTAGCGGGTTGCCTAACAATGAGCAGTTCTTC,CASSRTGTSGLPNNEQFF
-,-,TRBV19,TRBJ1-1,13,TGTGCCAGTAGTATTGGAGGGAACACTGAAGCTTTCTTT,CASSIGGNTEAFF
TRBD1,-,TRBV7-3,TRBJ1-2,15,TGTGCCAGCAGCCTAGCCGGGACAGCGATCTATGGCTACACCTTC,CASSLAGTAIYGYTF
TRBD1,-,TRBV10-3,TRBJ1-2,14,TGTGCCATCAGTTATCAACAGGGGGATGATGGCTACACCTTC,CAISYQQGDDGYTF
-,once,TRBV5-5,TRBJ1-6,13,TGTGCCAGCAGCCGAGAACAGCAATTCCCCCTCCACTTT,CASSREQQFPLHF
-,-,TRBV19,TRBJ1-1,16,TGTGCCAGTACCCCCCTGGACAGCAGAAAGAACACTGAAGCTTTCTTT,CASTPLDSRKNTEAFF
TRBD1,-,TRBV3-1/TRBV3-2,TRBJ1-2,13,TGTGCCAGCAGCCAAGCCAGGGGGAATGGCTACACCTTC,CASSQARGNGYTF
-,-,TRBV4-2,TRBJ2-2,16,TGTGCCAGCAGCCAAGACAGGGGGCGGGGGACCGGGGAGCTGTTTTTT,CASSQDRGRGTGELFF
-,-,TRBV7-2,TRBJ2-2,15,TGTGCCAGCACTCTAGAGAGGACAGTCACCGGGGAGCTGTTTTTT,CASTLERTVTGELFF
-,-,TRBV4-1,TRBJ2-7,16,TGCGCCAGCAGCCAAGATTCGTTCGGAGGAGTCTACGAGCAGTACTTC,CASSQDSFGGVYEQYF
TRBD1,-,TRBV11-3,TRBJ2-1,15,TGTGCCAGCAGCCACAGGGGCCCACCCCACAATGAGCAGTTCTTC,CASSHRGPPHNEQFF
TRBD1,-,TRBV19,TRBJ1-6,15,TGTGCCAGTAGTACTAGGGGGCTGGTGGATTCACCCCTCCACTTT,CASSTRGLVDSPLHF
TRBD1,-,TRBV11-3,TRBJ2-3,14,TGTGCCAGCAGCCTCAGACAGGGGCAAGATACGCAGTATTTT,CASSLRQGQDTQYF
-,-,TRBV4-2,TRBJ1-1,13,TGTGCCAGCAGCCAAGATGGGGGGACTGAAGCTTTCTTT,CASSQDGGTEAFF
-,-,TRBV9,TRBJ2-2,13,TGTGCCAGCATGTACAGGAACACCGGGGAGCTGTTTTTT,CASMYRNTGELFF